What follows describes a single T cell receptor beta chain. The target antigen is unknown. Each sample's input was 250 ng genomic DNA, 30,000 to 45,000 genome equivalents. One tube held mixed TRB-A and TRB-B primer pools for touch-down PCR. Reanalyzing the multiplex PCR reads, TCRdb keeps one entry per CDR3 protein, without DNA. In all, the sample yields roughly 6,900 distinct CDR3 sequences. This sample is drawn from a study of T cell clusters in autoimmune cytopenias. On the study more broadly: TRB sequencing had a median about 49,000 reads and about 2,400 distinct clonotypes per sample.

Findings and caveats of the study: TRB repertoire shifts in secondary cytopenia and chronic lymphocytic leukemia mostly reflected lymphoma, not autoimmunity.

This CDR3 has 19 residues. CDR1 is LNHNV, CDR2 YYDKDF, per germline (reference sequence). The same data also contributed to another study, on T cell repertoires in aging, cancer and after chemotherapy. As that report states: Repeat sampling of healthy donors over several months to years showed clear clonal overlap. No conclusions about immunological memory after chemotherapy can be drawn from the repertoire data.

The specimen sequenced was peripheral blood. The TCR was taken from a human donor in good health. The chain uses TRBV15 and TRBJ2-6; TCRdb indicates TRBD2, and absent DNA this call remains unverified. This CDR3 reads CATSRDQTGPGSGANVLTF.